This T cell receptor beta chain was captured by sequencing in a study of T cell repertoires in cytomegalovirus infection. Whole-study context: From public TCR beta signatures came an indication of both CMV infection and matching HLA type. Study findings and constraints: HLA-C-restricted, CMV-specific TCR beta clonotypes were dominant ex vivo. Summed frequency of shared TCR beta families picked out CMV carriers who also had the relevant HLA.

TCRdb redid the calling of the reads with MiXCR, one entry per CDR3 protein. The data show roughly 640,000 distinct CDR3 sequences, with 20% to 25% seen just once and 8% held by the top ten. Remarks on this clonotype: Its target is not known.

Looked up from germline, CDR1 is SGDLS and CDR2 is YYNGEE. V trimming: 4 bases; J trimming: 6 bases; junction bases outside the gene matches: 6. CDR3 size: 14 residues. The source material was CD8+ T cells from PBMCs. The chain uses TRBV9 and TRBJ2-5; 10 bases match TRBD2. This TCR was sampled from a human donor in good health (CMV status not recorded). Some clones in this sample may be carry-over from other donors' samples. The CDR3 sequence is CASSLAGEEKTQYF. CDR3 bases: TGTGCCAGCAGCCTAGCGGGGGAGGAAAAGACCCAGTACTTC.